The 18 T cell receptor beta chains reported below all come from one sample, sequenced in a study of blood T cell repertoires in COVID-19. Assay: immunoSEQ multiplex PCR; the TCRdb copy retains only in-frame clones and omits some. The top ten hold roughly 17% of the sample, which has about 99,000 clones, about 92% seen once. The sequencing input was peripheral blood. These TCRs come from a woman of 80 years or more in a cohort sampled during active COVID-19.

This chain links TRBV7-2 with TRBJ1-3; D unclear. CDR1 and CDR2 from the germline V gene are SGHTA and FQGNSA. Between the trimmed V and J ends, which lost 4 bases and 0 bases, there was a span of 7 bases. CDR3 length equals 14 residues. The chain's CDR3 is CASSSMSSGNTIYF. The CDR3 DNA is TGTGCCAGCAGCTCAATGAGCTCTGGAAACACCATATATTTT.

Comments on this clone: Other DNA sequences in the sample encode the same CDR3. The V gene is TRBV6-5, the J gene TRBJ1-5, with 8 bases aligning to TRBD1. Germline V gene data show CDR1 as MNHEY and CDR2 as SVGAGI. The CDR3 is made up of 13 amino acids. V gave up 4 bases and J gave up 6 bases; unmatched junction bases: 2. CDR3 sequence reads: CASSSQGGQPQHF. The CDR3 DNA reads TGTGCCAGCAGTTCACAGGGGGGTCAGCCCCAGCATTTT.

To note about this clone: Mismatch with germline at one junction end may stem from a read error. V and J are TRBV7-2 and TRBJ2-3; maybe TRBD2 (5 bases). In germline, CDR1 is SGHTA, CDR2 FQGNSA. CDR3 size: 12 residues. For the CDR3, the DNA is TGTGCCACCAGCGGCTTTTCAGATACGCAGTATTTT. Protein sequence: CATSGFSDTQYF.

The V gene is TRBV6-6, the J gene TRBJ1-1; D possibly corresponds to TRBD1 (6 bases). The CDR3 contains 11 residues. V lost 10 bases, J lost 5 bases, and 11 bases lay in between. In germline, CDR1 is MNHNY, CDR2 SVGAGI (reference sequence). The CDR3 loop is CATTGQTEAFF. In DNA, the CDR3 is TGTGCCACTACAGGGCAAACTGAAGCTTTCTTT.

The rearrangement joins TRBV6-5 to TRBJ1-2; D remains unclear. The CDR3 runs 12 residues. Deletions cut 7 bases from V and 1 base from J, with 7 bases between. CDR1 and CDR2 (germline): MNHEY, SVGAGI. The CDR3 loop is CASTVFNYGYTF. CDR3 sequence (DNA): TGTGCCAGCACCGTTTTTAACTATGGCTACACCTTC.

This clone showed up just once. In nucleotides, the CDR3 is TGTGCCAGCAGCTTGGAAGGTCTGGGGAGAAAGCCCCAGCATTTT. Protein product: CASSLEGLGRKPQHF. This chain links TRBV5-8 with TRBJ1-5; no clear D gene. Germline loops: CDR1 SGHTS, CDR2 YDEGEE. The CDR3 contains 15 residues. The V and J ends lost 0 bases and 8 bases respectively, with 15 bases between them.

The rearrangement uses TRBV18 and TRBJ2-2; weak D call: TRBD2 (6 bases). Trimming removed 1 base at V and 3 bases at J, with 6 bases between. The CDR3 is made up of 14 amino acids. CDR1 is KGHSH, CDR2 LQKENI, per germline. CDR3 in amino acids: CASSPRGDTGELFF. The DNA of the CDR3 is TGTGCCAGCTCACCACGGGGGGACACCGGGGAGCTGTTTTTT. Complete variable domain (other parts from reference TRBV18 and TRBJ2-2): NAGVMQNPRHLVRRRGQEARLRCSPMKGHSHVYWYRQLPEEGLKFMVYLQKENIIDESGMPKERFSAEFPKEGPSILRIQQVVRGDSAAYFCASSPRGDTGELFFGEGSRLTVL.

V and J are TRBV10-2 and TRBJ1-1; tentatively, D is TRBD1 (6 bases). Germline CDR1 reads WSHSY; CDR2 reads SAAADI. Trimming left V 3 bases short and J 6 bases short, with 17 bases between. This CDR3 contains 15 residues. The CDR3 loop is CASSEQGGGRAEAFF. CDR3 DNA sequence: TGCGCCAGCAGTGAACAGGGCGGCGGGCGCGCTGAAGCTTTCTTT.

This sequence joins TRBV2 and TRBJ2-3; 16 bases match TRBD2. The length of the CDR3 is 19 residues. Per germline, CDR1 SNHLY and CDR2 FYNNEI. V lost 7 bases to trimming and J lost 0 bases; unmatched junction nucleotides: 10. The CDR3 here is CASTGLAGGKRSSTDTQYF. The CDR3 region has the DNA TGTGCCAGCACGGGACTAGCGGGGGGGAAGCGCTCTAGCACAGATACGCAGTATTTT.

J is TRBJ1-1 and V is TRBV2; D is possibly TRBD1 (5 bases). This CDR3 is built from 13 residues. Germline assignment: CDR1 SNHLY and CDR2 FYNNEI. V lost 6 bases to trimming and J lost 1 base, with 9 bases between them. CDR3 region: CASRQTENTEAFF. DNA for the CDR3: TGTGCCAGCAGACAGACAGAGAACACTGAAGCTTTCTTT.

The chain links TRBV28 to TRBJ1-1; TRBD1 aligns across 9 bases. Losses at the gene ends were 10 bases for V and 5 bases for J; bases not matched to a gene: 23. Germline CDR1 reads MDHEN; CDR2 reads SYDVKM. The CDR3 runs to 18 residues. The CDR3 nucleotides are TGTGCCACCCCACCCTCAACAGGGGGCGATCGACTGGGTACTGAAGCTTTCTTT. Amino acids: CATPPSTGGDRLGTEAFF. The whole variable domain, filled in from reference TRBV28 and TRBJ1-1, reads DVKVTQSSRYLVKRTGEKVFLECVQDMDHENMFWYRQDPGLGLRLIYFSYDVKMKEKGDIPEGYSVSREKKERFSLILESASTNQTSMYLCATPPSTGGDRLGTEAFFGQGTRLTVV.

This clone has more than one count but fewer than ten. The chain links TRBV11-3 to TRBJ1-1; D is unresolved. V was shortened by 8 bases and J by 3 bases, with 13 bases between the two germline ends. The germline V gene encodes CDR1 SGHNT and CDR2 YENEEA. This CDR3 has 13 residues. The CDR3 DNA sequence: TGTGCCAGCTCCCATTCGCGGGACACTGAAGCTTTCTTT. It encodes CASSHSRDTEAFF. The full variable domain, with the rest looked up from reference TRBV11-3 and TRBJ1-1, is EAGVVQSPRYKIIEKKQPVAFWCNPISGHNTLYWYLQNLGQGPELLIRYENEEAVDDSQLPKDRFSAERLKGVDSTLKIQPAELGDSAVYLCASSHSRDTEAFFGQGTRLTVV.

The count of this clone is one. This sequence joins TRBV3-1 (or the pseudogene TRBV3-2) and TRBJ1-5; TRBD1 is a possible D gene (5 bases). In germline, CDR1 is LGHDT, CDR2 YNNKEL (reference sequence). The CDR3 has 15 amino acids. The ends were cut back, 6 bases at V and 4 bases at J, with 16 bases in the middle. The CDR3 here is CASSRGSGENQPQHF. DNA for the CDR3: TGTGCCAGCAGTCGCGGCTCGGGGGAGAATCAGCCCCAGCATTTT.

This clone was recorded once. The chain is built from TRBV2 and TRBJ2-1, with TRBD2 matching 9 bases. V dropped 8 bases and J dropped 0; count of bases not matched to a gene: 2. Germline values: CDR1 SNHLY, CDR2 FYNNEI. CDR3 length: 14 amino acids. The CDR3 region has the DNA TGTGCCAGCGCGGGGGGGCTCTCCTACAATGAGCAGTTCTTC. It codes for CASAGGLSYNEQFF.

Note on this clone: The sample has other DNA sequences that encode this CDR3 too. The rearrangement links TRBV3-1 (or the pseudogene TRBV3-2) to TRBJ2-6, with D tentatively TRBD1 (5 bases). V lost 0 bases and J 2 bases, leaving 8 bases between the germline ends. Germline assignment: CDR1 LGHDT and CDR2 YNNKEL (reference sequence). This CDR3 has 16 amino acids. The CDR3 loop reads CASSQDRVAGANVLTF. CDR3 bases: TGTGCCAGCAGCCAAGACAGGGTGGCTGGGGCCAACGTCCTGACTTTC.

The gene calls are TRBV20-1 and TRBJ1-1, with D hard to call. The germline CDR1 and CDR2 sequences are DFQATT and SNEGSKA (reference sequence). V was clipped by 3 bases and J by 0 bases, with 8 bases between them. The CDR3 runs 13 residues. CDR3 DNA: TGCAGTGCTAGTTCCGGTTTGAACACTGAAGCTTTCTTT. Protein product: CSASSGLNTEAFF.

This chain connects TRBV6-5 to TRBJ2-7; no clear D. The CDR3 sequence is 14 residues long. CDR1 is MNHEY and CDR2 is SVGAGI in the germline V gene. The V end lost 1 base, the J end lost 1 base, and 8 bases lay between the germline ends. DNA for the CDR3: TGTGCCAGCAGTTACTATCCCGGGTCCTACGAGCAGTACTTC. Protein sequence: CASSYYPGSYEQYF.

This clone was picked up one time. Here the CDR3 DNA reads TGTGCCAGCAGTGAGCGGGCACAGGGTACAGGCACTGAAGCTTTCTTT. It yields the protein CASSERAQGTGTEAFF. V and J are TRBV6-1 and TRBJ1-1; the D gene is possibly TRBD1 (6 bases). CDR3 size: 16 residues. CDR1 MNHNS and CDR2 SASEGT come from the germline V gene. With 3 bases removed from V and 4 bases from J, the gap between germline ends came to 18 bases.